This T cell receptor beta chain was captured by sequencing in a study of blood T cell repertoires in COVID-19. Background on the study: Specimens from acute and convalescent COVID-19 originated in the United States, Italy and Spain. The cDNA or gDNA used as material had been derived from T cells, B-cell-depleted T cells, or PBMCs.

This CDR3 is built from 15 residues. V was clipped by 5 bases and J by 3 bases; unmatched bases: 9. Germline CDR1 reads KGHDR; CDR2 reads SFDVKD. In the original analysis: Estimation of nucleated cell counts was performed using reference gene primer amplification. The table came from immunoSEQ multiplex PCR; TCRdb's copy has only in-frame clones and leaves some out. For V, J and clone size, that table is used; D and trimming come from the DNA. The sample consists of roughly 190,000 clones, 80% to 90% of them appearing once. Source material: peripheral blood. This sequence was found in a man aged 25-40 years with acute or convalescent COVID-19. The genes are TRBV24-1 and TRBJ2-7; 7 bases fit TRBD2. CDR3 in amino acids: CATSAWEGLSYEQYF. CDR3 coding DNA: TGTGCCACCAGTGCCTGGGAGGGATTAAGCTACGAGCAGTACTTC.